Listed here is a single T cell receptor (beta chain). The CDR3 is 11 residues long. V lost 5 bases to trimming and J lost 3 bases, with 2 bases between them. The germline CDR1 and CDR2 sequences are SEHNR and FQNEAQ (reference sequence). The data were taken from a study of T cell responses to AZD1222 COVID-19 vaccine. Some clones are missing from TCRdb's copy, which holds only in-frame ones; the method was immunoSEQ multiplex PCR. Here the sample spans under 90,000 clones, about 80% being singletons. The chain links TRBV7-9 to TRBJ2-1; D remains unclear. Source: peripheral blood, taken 28 days after the second AZD1222 dose. The receptor's source is an adult who received the AZD1222 COVID-19 vaccine. The CDR3 reads CASSIYNEQFF. The CDR3 region has the DNA TGTGCCAGCAGCATCTACAATGAGCAGTTCTTC.